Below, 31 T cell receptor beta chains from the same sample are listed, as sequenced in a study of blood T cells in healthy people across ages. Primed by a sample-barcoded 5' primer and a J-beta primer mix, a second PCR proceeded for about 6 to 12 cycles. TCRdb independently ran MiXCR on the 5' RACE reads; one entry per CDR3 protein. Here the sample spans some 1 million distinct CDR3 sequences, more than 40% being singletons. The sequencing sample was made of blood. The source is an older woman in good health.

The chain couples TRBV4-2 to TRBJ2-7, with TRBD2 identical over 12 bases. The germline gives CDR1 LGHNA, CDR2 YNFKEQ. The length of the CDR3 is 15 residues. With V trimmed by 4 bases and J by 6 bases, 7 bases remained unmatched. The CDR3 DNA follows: TGTGCCAGCAGCCCCGGACTAGCGGGGACCTGCGAGCAGTACTTC. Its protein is CASSPGLAGTCEQYF.

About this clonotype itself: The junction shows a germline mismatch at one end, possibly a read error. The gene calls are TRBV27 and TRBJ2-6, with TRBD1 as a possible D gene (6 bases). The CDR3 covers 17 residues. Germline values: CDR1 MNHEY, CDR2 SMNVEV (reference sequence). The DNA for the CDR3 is TGTGCCAGCAGTGCCTGGGACACCAACTCTGGGACCAACGTCCTGACTTTC. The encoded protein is CASSAWDTNSGTNVLTF.

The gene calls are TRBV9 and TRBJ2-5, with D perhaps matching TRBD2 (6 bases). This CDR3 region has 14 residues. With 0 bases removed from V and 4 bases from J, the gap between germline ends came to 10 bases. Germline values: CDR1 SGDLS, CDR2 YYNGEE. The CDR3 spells CASSVAGGLETQYF. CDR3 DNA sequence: TGTGCCAGCAGCGTAGCTGGGGGGTTAGAGACCCAGTACTTC.

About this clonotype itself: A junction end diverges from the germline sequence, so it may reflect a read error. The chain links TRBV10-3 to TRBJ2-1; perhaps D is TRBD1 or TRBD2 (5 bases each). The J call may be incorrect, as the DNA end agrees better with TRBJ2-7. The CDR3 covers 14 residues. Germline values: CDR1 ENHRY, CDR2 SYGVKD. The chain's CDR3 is CAVRSGPSYNEQYF. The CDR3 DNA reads TGTGCCGTCAGGTCGGGGCCTTCCTACAATGAGCAGTACTTC.

CDR3 loop: CASSVEAVRNEQFF. CDR3 in DNA: TGTGCCAGCAGCGTAGAAGCGGTTAGAAATGAGCAGTTCTTC. The chain links TRBV9 to TRBJ2-1, with a weak D call TRBD2 (5 bases). V lost 0 bases, J lost 7 bases, and 11 bases lay in between. Germline CDR1 is SGDLS and CDR2 is YYNGEE. This CDR3 has 14 amino acids.

CDR3 sequence (DNA): TGTGCCAGCAGCTTAGTTCTCCAGTTGGGGGGTTACGAGCAGTACTTC. The encoded protein is CASSLVLQLGGYEQYF. The rearrangement joins TRBV11-2 to TRBJ2-7; maybe TRBD2 (6 bases). V was trimmed by 1 base and J by 4 bases, leaving 17 bases between them. This CDR3 has 16 residues. Germline CDR1 SGHAT, CDR2 FQNNGV.

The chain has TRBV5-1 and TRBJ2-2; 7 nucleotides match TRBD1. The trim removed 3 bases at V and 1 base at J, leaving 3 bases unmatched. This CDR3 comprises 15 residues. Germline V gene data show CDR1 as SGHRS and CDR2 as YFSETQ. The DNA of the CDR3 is TGCGCCAGCAGCTCGCGGACAGGGAACACCGGGGAGCTGTTTTTT. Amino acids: CASSSRTGNTGELFF. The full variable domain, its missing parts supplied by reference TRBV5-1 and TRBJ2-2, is KAGVTQTPRYLIKTRGQQVTLSCSPISGHRSVSWYQQTPGQGLQFLFEYFSETQRNKGNFPGRFSGRQFSNSRSEMNVSTLELGDSALYLCASSSRTGNTGELFFGEGSRLTVL.

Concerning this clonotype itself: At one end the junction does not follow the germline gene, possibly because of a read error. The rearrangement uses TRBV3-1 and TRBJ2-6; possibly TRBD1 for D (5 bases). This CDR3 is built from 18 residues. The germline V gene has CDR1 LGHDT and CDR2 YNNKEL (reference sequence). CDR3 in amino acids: CASSQEHALDSGANVQTF. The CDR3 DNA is TGTGCCAGCAGCCAAGAGCACGCCTTAGACTCTGGGGCCAACGTCCAGACTTTC. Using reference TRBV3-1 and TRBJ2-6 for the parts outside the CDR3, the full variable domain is DTAVSQTPKYLVTQMGNDKSIKCEQNLGHDTMYWYKQDSKKFLKIMFSYNNKELIINETVPNRFSPKSPDKAHLNLHINSLELGDSAVYFCASSQEHALDSGANVQTFGAGSRLTVL.

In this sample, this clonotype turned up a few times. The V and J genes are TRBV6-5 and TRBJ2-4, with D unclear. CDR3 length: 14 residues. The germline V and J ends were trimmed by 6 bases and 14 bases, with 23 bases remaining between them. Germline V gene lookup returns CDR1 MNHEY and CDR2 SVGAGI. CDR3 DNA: TGTGCCAGCAGCCCTGGCTTCCGAAACGTCCACGAGTACTTC. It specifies CASSPGFRNVHEYF.

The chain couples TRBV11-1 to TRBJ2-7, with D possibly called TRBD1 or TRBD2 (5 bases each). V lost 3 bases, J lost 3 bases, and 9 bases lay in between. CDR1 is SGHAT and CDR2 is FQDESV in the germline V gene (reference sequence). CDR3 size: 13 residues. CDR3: CASSFGDGYEQYF. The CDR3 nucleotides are TGTGCCAGCAGCTTCGGGGACGGCTACGAGCAGTACTTC.

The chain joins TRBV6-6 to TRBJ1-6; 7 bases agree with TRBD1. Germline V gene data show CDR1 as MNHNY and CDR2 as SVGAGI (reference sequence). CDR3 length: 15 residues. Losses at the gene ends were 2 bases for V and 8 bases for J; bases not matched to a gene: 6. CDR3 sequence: CASSYGGGADSPLHF. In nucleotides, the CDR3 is TGTGCCAGCAGTTACGGAGGGGGCGCGGATTCACCCCTCCACTTT.

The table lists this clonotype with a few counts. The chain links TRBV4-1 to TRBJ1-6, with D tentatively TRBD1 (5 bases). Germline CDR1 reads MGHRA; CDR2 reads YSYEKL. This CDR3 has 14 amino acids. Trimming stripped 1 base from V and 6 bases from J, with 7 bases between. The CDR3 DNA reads TGCGCCAGCAGCCAAGGACAGCCTAATTCACCCCTCCACTTT. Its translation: CASSQGQPNSPLHF.

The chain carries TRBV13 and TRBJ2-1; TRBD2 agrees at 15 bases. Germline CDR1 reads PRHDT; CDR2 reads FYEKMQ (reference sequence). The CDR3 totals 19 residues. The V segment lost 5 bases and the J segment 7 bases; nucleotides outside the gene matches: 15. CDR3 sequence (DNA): TGTGCCAGCAGCCCAAGACCGGGACTAGCGGGAGGTGGGGGGAATGAGCAGTTCTTC. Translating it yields CASSPRPGLAGGGGNEQFF.

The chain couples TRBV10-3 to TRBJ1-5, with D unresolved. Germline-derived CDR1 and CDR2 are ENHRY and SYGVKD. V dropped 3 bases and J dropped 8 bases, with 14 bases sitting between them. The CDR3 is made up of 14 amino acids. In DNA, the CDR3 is TGTGCCATCAGTGATACCTCCTCACGGGAGCCCCAGCATTTT. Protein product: CAISDTSSREPQHF.

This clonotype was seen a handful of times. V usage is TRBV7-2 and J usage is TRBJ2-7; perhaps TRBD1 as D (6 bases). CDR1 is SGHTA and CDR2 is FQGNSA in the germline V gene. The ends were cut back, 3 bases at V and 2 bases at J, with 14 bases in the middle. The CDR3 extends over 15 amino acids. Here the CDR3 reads CASSFGQTPTYEQYF. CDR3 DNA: TGTGCCAGCAGCTTCGGACAGACTCCTACCTACGAGCAGTACTTC. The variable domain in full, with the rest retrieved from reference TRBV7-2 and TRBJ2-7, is GAGVSQSPSNKVTEKGKDVELRCDPISGHTALYWYRQSLGQGLEFLIYFQGNSAPDKSGLPSDRFSAERTGGSVSTLTIQRTQQEDSAVYLCASSFGQTPTYEQYFGPGTRLTVT.

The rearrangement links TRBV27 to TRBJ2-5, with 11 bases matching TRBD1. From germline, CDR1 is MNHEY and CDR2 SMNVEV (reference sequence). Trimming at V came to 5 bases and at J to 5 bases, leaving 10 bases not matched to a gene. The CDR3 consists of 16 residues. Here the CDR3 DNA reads TGTGCCAGCAGTGCTCTGGACAGGGGGCTTTGGGAGACCCAGTACTTC. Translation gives CASSALDRGLWETQYF.

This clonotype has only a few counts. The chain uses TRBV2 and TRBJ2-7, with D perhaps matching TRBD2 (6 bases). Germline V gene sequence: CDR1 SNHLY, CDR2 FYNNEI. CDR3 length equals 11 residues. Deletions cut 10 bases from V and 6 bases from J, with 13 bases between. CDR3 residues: CATEDYGEQYF. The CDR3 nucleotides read TGTGCCACCGAGGACTACGGCGAGCAGTACTTC. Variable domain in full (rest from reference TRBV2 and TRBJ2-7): EPEVTQTPSHQVTQMGQEVILRCVPISNHLYFYWYRQILGQKVEFLVSFYNNEISEKSEIFDDQFSVERPDGSNFTLKIRSTKLEDSAMYFCATEDYGEQYFGPGTRLTVT.

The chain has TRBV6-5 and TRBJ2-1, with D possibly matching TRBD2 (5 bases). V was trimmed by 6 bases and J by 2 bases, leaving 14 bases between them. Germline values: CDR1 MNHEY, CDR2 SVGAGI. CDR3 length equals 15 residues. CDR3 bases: TGTGCCAGCAGCCGCCGGGATATCGCCTACAATGAGCAGTTCTTC. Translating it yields CASSRRDIAYNEQFF.

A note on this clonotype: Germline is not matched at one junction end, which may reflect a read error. CDR3 coding DNA: TGTGTCAGCAGCTTAGCAAGGGGCAGTGGCTATGGCCACACCTTC. Amino acids: CVSSLARGSGYGHTF. The rearrangement uses TRBV7-8 and TRBJ1-2, with TRBD1 as a possible D gene (5 bases). Germline CDR1 is SGHVS and CDR2 is FQNEAQ. CDR3 length equals 15 residues.

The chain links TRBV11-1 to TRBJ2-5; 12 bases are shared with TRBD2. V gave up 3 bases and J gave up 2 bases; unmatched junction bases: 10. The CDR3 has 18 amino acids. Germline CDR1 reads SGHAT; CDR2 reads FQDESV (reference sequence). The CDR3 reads CASSLQRLAGGPQETQYF. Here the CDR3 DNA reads TGTGCCAGCAGCTTGCAGAGGCTAGCGGGAGGGCCGCAAGAGACCCAGTACTTC.

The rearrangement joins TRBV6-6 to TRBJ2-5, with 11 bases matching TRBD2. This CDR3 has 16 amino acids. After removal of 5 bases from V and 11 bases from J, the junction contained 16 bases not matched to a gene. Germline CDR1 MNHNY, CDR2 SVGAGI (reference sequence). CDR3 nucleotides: TGTGCCAGCAGTCATATAGCGGGAGGGCGGTTGAGTGAGCAGTACTTC. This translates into CASSHIAGGRLSEQYF.

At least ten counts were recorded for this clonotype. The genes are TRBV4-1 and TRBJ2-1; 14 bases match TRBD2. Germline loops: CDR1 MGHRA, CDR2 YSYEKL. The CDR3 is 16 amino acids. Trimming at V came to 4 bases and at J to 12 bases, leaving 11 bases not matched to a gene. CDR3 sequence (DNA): TGCGCCAGCAGCCCGCAACCGGGACTAGCGGGAGTCGGGCAGTTCTTC. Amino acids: CASSPQPGLAGVGQFF.

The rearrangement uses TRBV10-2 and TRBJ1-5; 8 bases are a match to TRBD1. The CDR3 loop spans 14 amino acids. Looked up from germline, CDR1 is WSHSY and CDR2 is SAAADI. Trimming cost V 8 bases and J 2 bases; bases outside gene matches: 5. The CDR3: CASGGQARNQPQHF. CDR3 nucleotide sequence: TGCGCCAGCGGGGGACAGGCTCGCAATCAGCCCCAGCATTTT.

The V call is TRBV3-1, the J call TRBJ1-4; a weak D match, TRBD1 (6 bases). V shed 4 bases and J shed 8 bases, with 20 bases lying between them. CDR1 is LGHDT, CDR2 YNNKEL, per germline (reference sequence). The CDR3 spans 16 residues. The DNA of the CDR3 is TGTGCCAGCAGCCCCCCTTGGGGGGGGCTAGTGGAAAAACTGTTTTTT. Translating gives CASSPPWGGLVEKLFF.

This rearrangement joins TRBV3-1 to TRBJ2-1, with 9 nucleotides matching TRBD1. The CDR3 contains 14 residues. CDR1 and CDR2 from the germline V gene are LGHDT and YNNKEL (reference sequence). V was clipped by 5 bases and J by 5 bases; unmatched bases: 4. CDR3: CASSCRTGDNEQFF. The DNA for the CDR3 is TGTGCCAGCAGCTGCCGGACAGGGGACAATGAGCAGTTCTTC.

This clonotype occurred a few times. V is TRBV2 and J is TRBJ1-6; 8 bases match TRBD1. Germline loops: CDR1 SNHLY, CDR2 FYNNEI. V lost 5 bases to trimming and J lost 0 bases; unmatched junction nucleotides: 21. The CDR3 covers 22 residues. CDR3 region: CASSPRQGQAHLLNSYNSPLHF. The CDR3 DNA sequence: TGTGCCAGCAGTCCACGCCAGGGACAGGCCCACCTACTCAACTCCTATAATTCACCCCTCCACTTT.

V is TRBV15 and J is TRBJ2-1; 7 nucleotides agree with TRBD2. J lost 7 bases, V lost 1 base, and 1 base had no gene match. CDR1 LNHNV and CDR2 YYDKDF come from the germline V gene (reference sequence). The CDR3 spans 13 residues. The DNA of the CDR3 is TGTGCCACCAGCAGAGTGGGGGGGAATGAGCAGTTCTTC. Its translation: CATSRVGGNEQFF.

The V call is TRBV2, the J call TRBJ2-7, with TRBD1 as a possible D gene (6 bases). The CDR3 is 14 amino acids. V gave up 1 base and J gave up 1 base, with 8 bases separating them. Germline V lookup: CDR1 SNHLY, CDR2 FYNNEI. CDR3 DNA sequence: TGTGCCAGCAGTGAAGAGACAGGATCCTACGAGCAGTACTTC. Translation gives CASSEETGSYEQYF.

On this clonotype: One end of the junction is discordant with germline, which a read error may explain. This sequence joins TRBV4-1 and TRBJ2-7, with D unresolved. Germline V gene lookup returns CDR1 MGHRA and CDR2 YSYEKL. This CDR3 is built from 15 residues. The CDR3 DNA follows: TGCGCCAGCAGCCAAGTTGGAGCAGGAGCCTACGGGCAGTACTTC. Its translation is CASSQVGAGAYGQYF.

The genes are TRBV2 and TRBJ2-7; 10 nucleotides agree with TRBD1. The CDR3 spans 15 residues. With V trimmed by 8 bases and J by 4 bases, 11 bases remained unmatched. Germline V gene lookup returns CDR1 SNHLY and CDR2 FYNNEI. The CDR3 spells CASVVRDRGIYEQYF. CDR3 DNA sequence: TGTGCCAGCGTCGTCCGGGACAGGGGAATATACGAGCAGTACTTC.

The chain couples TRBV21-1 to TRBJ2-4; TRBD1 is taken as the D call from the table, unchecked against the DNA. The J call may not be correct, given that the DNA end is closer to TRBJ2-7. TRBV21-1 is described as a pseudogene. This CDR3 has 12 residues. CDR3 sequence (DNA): TGTGCCAGCGGACCGGACAGGAACGAGCAGTACTTC. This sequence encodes CASGPDRNEQYF.